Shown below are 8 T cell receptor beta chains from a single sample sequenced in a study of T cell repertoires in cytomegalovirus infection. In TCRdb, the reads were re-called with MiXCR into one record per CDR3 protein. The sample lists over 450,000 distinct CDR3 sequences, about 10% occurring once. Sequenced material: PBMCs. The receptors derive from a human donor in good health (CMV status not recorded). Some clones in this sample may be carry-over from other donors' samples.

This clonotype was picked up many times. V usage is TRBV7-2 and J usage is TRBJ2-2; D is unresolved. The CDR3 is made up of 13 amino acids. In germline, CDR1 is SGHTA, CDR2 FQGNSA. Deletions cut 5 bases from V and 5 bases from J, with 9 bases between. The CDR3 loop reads CASSTQRTGELFF. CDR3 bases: TGTGCCAGCAGCACCCAGAGGACCGGGGAGCTGTTTTTT.

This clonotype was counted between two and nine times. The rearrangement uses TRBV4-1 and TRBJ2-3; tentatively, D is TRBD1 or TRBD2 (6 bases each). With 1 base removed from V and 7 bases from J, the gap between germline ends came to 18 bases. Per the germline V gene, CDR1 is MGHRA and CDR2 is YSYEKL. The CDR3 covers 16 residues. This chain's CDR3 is CASSQGGGGLTNTQYF. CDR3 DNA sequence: TGCGCCAGCAGCCAAGGAGGGGGAGGCCTTACAAATACGCAGTATTTT.

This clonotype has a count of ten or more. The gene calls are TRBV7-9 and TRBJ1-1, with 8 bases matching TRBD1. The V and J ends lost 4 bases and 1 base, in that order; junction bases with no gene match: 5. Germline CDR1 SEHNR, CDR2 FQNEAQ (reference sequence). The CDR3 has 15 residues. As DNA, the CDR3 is TGTGCCAGCAGCTCACAGGGGGTGAGGAACACTGAAGCTTTCTTT. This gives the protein CASSSQGVRNTEAFF.

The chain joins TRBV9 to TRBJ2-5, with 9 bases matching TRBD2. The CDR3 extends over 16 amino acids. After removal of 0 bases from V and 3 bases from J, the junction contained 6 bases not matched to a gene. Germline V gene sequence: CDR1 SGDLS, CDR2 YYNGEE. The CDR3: CASSVESAGGEETQYF. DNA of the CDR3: TGTGCCAGCAGCGTAGAATCAGCGGGAGGAGAAGAGACCCAGTACTTC.

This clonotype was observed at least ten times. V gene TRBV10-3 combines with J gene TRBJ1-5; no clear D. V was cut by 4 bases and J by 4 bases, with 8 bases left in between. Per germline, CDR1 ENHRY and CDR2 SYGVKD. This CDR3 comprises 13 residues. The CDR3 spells CAISGTENQPQHF. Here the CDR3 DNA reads TGTGCCATCAGTGGGACCGAAAATCAGCCCCAGCATTTT.

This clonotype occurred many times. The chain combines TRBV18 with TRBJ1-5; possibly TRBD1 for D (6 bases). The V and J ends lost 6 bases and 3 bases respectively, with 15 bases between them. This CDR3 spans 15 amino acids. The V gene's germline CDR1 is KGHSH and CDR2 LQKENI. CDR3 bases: TGTGCCAGCTCTCGGCAGGGGATAGACAATCAGCCCCAGCATTTT. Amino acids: CASSRQGIDNQPQHF.

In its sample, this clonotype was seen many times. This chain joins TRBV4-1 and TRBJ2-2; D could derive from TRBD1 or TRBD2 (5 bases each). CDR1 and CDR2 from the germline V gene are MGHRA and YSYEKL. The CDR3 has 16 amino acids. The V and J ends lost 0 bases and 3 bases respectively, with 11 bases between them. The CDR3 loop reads CASSQEMGDDTGELFF. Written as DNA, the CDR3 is TGCGCCAGCAGCCAAGAGATGGGGGATGACACCGGGGAGCTGTTTTTT.

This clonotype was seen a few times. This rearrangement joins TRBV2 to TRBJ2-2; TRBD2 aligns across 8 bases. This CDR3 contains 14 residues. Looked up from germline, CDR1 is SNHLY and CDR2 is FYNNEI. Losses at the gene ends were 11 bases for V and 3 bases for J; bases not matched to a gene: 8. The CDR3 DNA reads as TGTGCCCAAGCGGGAGCGCGAGACACCGGGGAGCTGTTTTTT. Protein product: CAQAGARDTGELFF. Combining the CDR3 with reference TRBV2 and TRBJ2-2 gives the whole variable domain EPEVTQTPSHQVTQMGQEVILRCVPISNHLYFYWYRQILGQKVEFLVSFYNNEISEKSEIFDDQFSVERPDGSNFTLKIRSTKLEDSAMYFCAQAGARDTGELFFGEGSRLTVL.